These 20 T cell receptor beta chains originate from one sample sequenced in a study of shared clonotypes between healthy human individuals. Here immunoSEQ multiplex PCR was the method, and the copy in TCRdb shows in-frame clones only, minus some. Counted here are 150,000 to 200,000 clones, around 63% occurring once; the ten biggest clones make up about 9.4%. The sequencing sample was made of memory CD4+ T cells sorted from blood. Subset indicated: CD45RA-negative fraction. These receptors all stem from a man younger than 45 in good health.

This clone was found many times. V is TRBV18 and J is TRBJ2-3; D call uncertain. Trimming removed 5 bases from V and 3 bases from J, with 18 bases in between. The germline CDR1 and CDR2 sequences are KGHSH and LQKENI. There are 16 residues in the CDR3. CDR3 sequence (DNA): TGTGCCAGCTCATCCACTCTCAAAAGGGTGACAGATACGCAGTATTTT. Translation: CASSSTLKRVTDTQYF.

This chain uses TRBV7-2 with TRBJ2-2, with 11 bases matching TRBD2. The length of the CDR3 is 17 residues. Germline lookup yields CDR1 SGHTA and CDR2 FQGNSA. Trimming took 6 bases from V and 7 from J; bases not matched to a gene: 13. DNA of the CDR3: TGTGCCAGCAGACAGATTAGCGGGAGGGCCGGGATCGGGGAGCTGTTTTTT. It encodes CASRQISGRAGIGELFF. Full variable domain (remainder filled in from reference TRBV7-2 and TRBJ2-2): GAGVSQSPSNKVTEKGKDVELRCDPISGHTALYWYRQSLGQGLEFLIYFQGNSAPDKSGLPSDRFSAERTGGSVSTLTIQRTQQEDSAVYLCASRQISGRAGIGELFFGEGSRLTVL.

Here the CDR3 reads CATKLAPVTDTQYF. The CDR3 region has the DNA TGTGCCACCAAACTAGCACCTGTGACCGATACGCAGTATTTT. The chain joins TRBV11-2 to TRBJ2-3; D is perhaps TRBD2 (6 bases). This CDR3 is 14 amino acids long. Germline lookup yields CDR1 SGHAT and CDR2 FQNNGV. The V and J ends lost 10 bases and 6 bases respectively, with 20 bases between them.

V is TRBV5-1 and J is TRBJ2-7, with TRBD2 identical over 7 bases. Germline CDR1 is SGHRS and CDR2 is YFSETQ. J lost 0 bases, V lost 0 bases, and 6 bases had no gene match. The CDR3 totals 16 residues. The CDR3 sequence: CASSLGTGGYSYEQYF. The CDR3, as DNA: TGCGCCAGCAGCTTGGGAACGGGAGGCTACTCCTACGAGCAGTACTTC.

As regards this clone: One end of the junction is discordant with germline, which a read error may explain. The rearrangement joins TRBV7-9 to TRBJ2-1; 10 nucleotides line up with TRBD2. The CDR3 consists of 14 residues. The V gene's germline CDR1 is SEHNR and CDR2 FQNEAQ (reference sequence). The CDR3 DNA is TGTGCCAGCAGTTTAGCGGGGGGCTACAATGAGCAGTTCTTC. Protein product: CASSLAGGYNEQFF.

V usage is TRBV9 and J usage is TRBJ2-1; 9 bases are shared with TRBD1. J gave up 8 bases and V 0 bases, and 6 bases lay outside the gene matches. The CDR3 length is 15 residues. Germline V gene lookup returns CDR1 SGDLS and CDR2 YYNGEE. CDR3 nucleotide sequence: TGTGCCAGCAGCGTAGTAAGGGACAGGGCCCATGAGCAGTTCTTC. Its translation: CASSVVRDRAHEQFF.

The chain has TRBV5-1 and TRBJ2-5; tentative D call: TRBD1 (5 bases). CDR3 length: 14 amino acids. Trimming took 0 bases from V and 1 from J, leaving 7 bases between them. Germline V gene data show CDR1 as SGHRS and CDR2 as YFSETQ. The chain's CDR3 is CASSLGQPQETQYF. DNA for the CDR3: TGCGCCAGCAGCTTGGGACAGCCCCAAGAGACCCAGTACTTC.

Concerning this clone: A far larger clone is only one base removed, so a read error is likely. The V gene is TRBV9, the J gene TRBJ2-7, with 7 bases lining up with TRBD2. Germline V gives CDR1 SGDLS, CDR2 YYNGEE. This CDR3 has 13 amino acids. The CDR3: CASSLRDYYKQYF. CDR3 bases: TGTGCCAGCAGCTTAAGGGACTACTACAAGCAGTACTTC.

The chain has TRBV28 and TRBJ2-2, with TRBD1 matching 11 bases. The CDR3 length is 16 residues. Trimming at V came to 11 bases and at J to 5 bases, leaving 13 bases not matched to a gene. Germline lookup yields CDR1 MDHEN and CDR2 SYDVKM. The CDR3 is CASGTGGFPRTGELFF. As DNA, the CDR3 is TGTGCCTCTGGGACAGGGGGATTTCCGAGGACCGGGGAGCTGTTTTTT.

This clone was picked up a small number of times. The V and J genes are TRBV7-2 and TRBJ2-5; 10 nucleotides align to TRBD1. Germline assignment: CDR1 SGHTA and CDR2 FQGNSA. The CDR3 covers 16 residues. Unmatched junction bases numbered 7, after V lost 1 base and J lost 5 bases. Here the CDR3 reads CASSLGPTGGLETQYF. The CDR3 DNA follows: TGTGCCAGCAGCTTAGGTCCGACAGGGGGCCTGGAGACCCAGTACTTC. Full variable domain (rest looked up from reference TRBV7-2 and TRBJ2-5): GAGVSQSPSNKVTEKGKDVELRCDPISGHTALYWYRQSLGQGLEFLIYFQGNSAPDKSGLPSDRFSAERTGGSVSTLTIQRTQQEDSAVYLCASSLGPTGGLETQYFGPGTRLLVL.

The CDR3 DNA reads as TGTGCCAGCAGCCAGACGTTTCGGGGTGACAACAATGAGCAGTTCTTC. This gives the protein CASSQTFRGDNNEQFF. V gene TRBV4-2 combines with J gene TRBJ2-1; a weak D match, TRBD2 (5 bases). This CDR3 contains 16 residues. The germline CDR1 and CDR2 sequences are LGHNA and YNFKEQ. With 3 bases removed from V and 5 bases from J, the gap between germline ends came to 17 bases.

Regarding this clone: At one of its ends the junction is not consistent with the germline gene, which may arise from a read error. This chain connects TRBV6-5 to TRBJ2-7; D is undetermined. Germline loops: CDR1 MNHEY, CDR2 SVGAGI. The CDR3 consists of 12 residues. CDR3 DNA sequence: TGCGCCTCTGCGGACGGCGTCTACGAGCAGTACTTC. Encoded protein: CASADGVYEQYF.

The chain couples TRBV5-6 to TRBJ1-4, with 7 nucleotides matching TRBD1. Germline CDR1 SGHDT, CDR2 YYEEEE. V shed 4 bases, J shed 5 bases, and the junction held 8 bases outside the gene matches. The CDR3 length is 15 residues. In nucleotides, the CDR3 is TGTGCCAGCAGCGTACCGGGACAGACAAATGAAAAACTGTTTTTT. It translates to CASSVPGQTNEKLFF.

This chain connects TRBV7-3 to TRBJ2-3; 9 nucleotides match TRBD1. Unmatched junction bases numbered 3, after V lost 5 bases and J lost 0 bases. Germline values: CDR1 SGHTA, CDR2 FQGTGA. The CDR3 consists of 15 residues. CDR3 bases: TGTGCCAGCAGCCCTGGACAGGGGAGCACAGATACGCAGTATTTT. Encoded protein: CASSPGQGSTDTQYF.

Notes on this clone: Distinct nucleotide sequences in the sample also encode this CDR3. The V and J genes are TRBV5-4 and TRBJ1-1, with a tentative D call TRBD1 (5 bases). This CDR3 region has 13 residues. With 7 bases removed from V and 1 base from J, the gap between germline ends came to 11 bases. Germline values: CDR1 SGHNT, CDR2 YYREEE (reference sequence). In DNA, the CDR3 is TGTGCCAGCTCATACGACAGGAACACTGAAGCTTTCTTT. The encoded protein is CASSYDRNTEAFF.

The chain joins TRBV5-6 to TRBJ2-1; D is perhaps TRBD2 (5 bases). V dropped 6 bases and J dropped 15 bases, with 16 bases sitting between them. The CDR3 spans 11 residues. The V gene's germline CDR1 is SGHDT and CDR2 YYEEEE. CDR3 residues: CASKSRGFPFF. The CDR3, as DNA: TGTGCCAGCAAGTCTCGCGGGTTTCCGTTCTTC. The entire variable domain, with the rest obtained from reference TRBV5-6 and TRBJ2-1, is as follows: DAGVTQSPTHLIKTRGQQVTLRCSPKSGHDTVSWYQQALGQGPQFIFQYYEEEERQRGNFPDRFSGHQFPNYSSELNVNALLLGDSALYLCASKSRGFPFFGPGTRLTVL.

The V gene is TRBV4-3, the J gene TRBJ2-2, with 7 bases that match TRBD1. V was clipped by 1 base and J by 4 bases; unmatched bases: 6. CDR1 and CDR2 from the germline V gene are LGHNA and YSLEER. The CDR3 totals 16 residues. CDR3 region: CASSQADRAGTGELFF. In DNA form, the CDR3 reads TGCGCCAGCAGCCAAGCCGACAGGGCCGGCACCGGGGAGCTGTTTTTT.

The chain employs TRBV28 and TRBJ1-1; no firm D call. Per the germline V gene, CDR1 is MDHEN and CDR2 is SYDVKM. V lost 4 bases and J 14 bases, leaving 23 bases between the germline ends. The CDR3 is 14 amino acids. CDR3 nucleotides: TGTGCCAGCAGTTCAACGCGCCACTTCGGGAGCACCTTCTTT. As protein: CASSSTRHFGSTFF.

In this sample, this clone turned up a few times. This rearrangement joins TRBV11-2 to TRBJ2-7; D assignment may be TRBD1 or TRBD2 (5 bases each). The V gene's germline CDR1 is SGHAT and CDR2 FQNNGV. V dropped 0 bases and J dropped 3 bases, with 12 bases sitting between them. The CDR3 has 15 residues. The CDR3 DNA is TGTGCCAGCAGCTTAGATTCGCAGGGACGCTACGAGCAGTACTTC. It encodes CASSLDSQGRYEQYF.

This clone was seen more than once but under ten times. Other DNA sequences of this sample code for an identical CDR3. V is TRBV7-9 and J is TRBJ2-3; TRBD2 aligns across 9 bases. This CDR3 region has 14 residues. Germline CDR1 and CDR2: SEHNR and FQNEAQ (reference sequence). V lost 5 bases and J lost 4; bases outside the gene matches: 4. The CDR3 region has the DNA TGTGCCAGCAGCCCGGGACTAGCAGCAGATACGCAGTATTTT. Translated: CASSPGLAADTQYF. Filled out from reference TRBV7-9 and TRBJ2-3, the complete variable domain reads DTGVSQNPRHKITKRGQNVTFRCDPISEHNRLYWYRQTLGQGPEFLTYFQNEAQLEKSRLLSDRFSAERPKGSFSTLEIQRTEQGDSAMYLCASSPGLAADTQYFGPGTRLTVL.